The 10 T cell receptor beta chains given below trace back to one sample, sequenced in a study of cytomegalovirus exposure and HLA in healthy donors. Both 60 Vbeta primers and 13 Jbeta primers went into the PCR. TCRdb's copy holds only in-frame clones and misses some; the assay was immunoSEQ multiplex PCR. The sample consists of some 170,000 clones, about 80% of them appearing once. The specimen sequenced was PBMCs. The receptors shown here come from a woman between 50 and 59 years old in good health and CMV-seronegative.

The chain links TRBV27 to TRBJ2-1; D perhaps matches TRBD2 (6 bases). The CDR3 has 16 residues. Germline loops: CDR1 MNHEY, CDR2 SMNVEV (reference sequence). Trimming took 1 base from V and 10 from J, leaving 20 bases between them. The CDR3 protein is CASSLLLGRGAGEQFF. The CDR3 bases are TGTGCCAGCAGTTTATTGCTGGGGCGCGGGGCGGGCGAGCAGTTCTTC.

The chain couples TRBV7-3 to TRBJ2-5, with a possible D match to TRBD2 (5 bases). Trimming took off 5 bases at V and 2 bases at J, with 9 bases between the two ends. The CDR3 runs to 13 residues. The germline V gene encodes CDR1 SGHTA and CDR2 FQGTGA. CDR3 amino acids: CASSRGVQETQYF. CDR3 DNA: TGTGCCAGCAGCCGGGGAGTACAAGAGACCCAGTACTTC.

The chain combines TRBV15 with TRBJ1-4, with D tentatively TRBD1 (6 bases). The CDR3 contains 16 residues. Germline CDR1 reads LNHNV; CDR2 reads YYDKDF (reference sequence). The V gene lost 4 bases and the J gene lost 8 bases, with 20 bases spanning the gap. CDR3 nucleotide sequence: TGTGCCACCAGCACCCTGACCAGGGGCGGTGAAGAAAAACTGTTTTTT. This sequence encodes CATSTLTRGGEEKLFF. The variable domain in full, with the rest retrieved from reference TRBV15 and TRBJ1-4, is DAMVIQNPRYQVTQFGKPVTLSCSQTLNHNVMYWYQQKSSQAPKLLFHYYDKDFNNEADTPDNFQSRRPNTSFCFLDIRSPGLGDTAMYLCATSTLTRGGEEKLFFGSGTQLSVL.

The genes are TRBV30 and TRBJ2-7, with unresolved D. V was cut by 0 bases and J by 0 bases, with 9 bases left in between. Germline V gene lookup returns CDR1 GTSNPN and CDR2 SVGIG (reference sequence). This CDR3 region has 14 residues. The CDR3 is CAWSVTPSSYEQYF. The CDR3 DNA follows: TGTGCCTGGAGTGTGACACCAAGCTCCTACGAGCAGTACTTC.

CDR3 DNA sequence: TGTGCCAGCAGCGTAGAAGGGAGGGTGGTCCAAGAGACCCAGTACTTC. Translated, it gives CASSVEGRVVQETQYF. The J gene is TRBJ2-5, the V gene TRBV9; 7 nucleotides match TRBD2. The CDR3 runs to 16 residues. Germline V gene data show CDR1 as SGDLS and CDR2 as YYNGEE. The trim removed 0 bases at V and 1 base at J, leaving 6 bases unmatched.

The chain couples TRBV18 to TRBJ2-1; D is perhaps TRBD2 (6 bases). Germline assignment: CDR1 KGHSH and CDR2 LQKENI. There are 15 residues in the CDR3. The V gene lost 3 bases and the J gene lost 7 bases, with 16 bases spanning the gap. The CDR3 sequence is CASSPAGGRVNEQFF. DNA of the CDR3: TGTGCCAGCTCACCGGCAGGAGGGCGTGTGAATGAGCAGTTCTTC.

The gene calls are TRBV5-1 and TRBJ2-1; TRBD2 matches at 9 bases. The length of the CDR3 is 15 residues. J gave up 6 bases and V 0 bases, and 4 bases lay outside the gene matches. Per the germline V gene, CDR1 is SGHRS and CDR2 is YFSETQ. The DNA of the CDR3 is TGCGCCAGCAGCTTGGCCCAGCGGGAGGTCAATGAGCAGTTCTTC. Protein sequence: CASSLAQREVNEQFF.

The rearrangement uses TRBV12-5 and TRBJ2-1; D call uncertain. V lost 1 base and J 3 bases, leaving 4 bases between the germline ends. This CDR3 spans 13 amino acids. Germline CDR1 and CDR2: LGHNT and FRNRAP. For the CDR3, the DNA is TGTGCTAGTGGTTTGGACGGCTACAATGAGCAGTTCTTC. The encoded protein is CASGLDGYNEQFF.

The V and J genes are TRBV6-5 and TRBJ1-1; a possible D gene is TRBD1 (6 bases). From germline, CDR1 is MNHEY and CDR2 SVGAGI. The CDR3 is made up of 13 amino acids. Trimming left V 0 bases short and J 6 bases short, with 8 bases between. CDR3 amino acids: CASSYSDSPEAFF. CDR3 bases: TGTGCCAGCAGTTACTCGGACAGTCCTGAAGCTTTCTTT.

The genes are TRBV4-2 and TRBJ2-5; 11 nucleotides agree with TRBD2. The CDR3 sequence is 17 residues long. J lost 5 bases, V lost 4 bases, and 12 bases had no gene match. The germline gives CDR1 LGHNA, CDR2 YNFKEQ. The CDR3 is CASSLTPLAGGPETQYF. Here the CDR3 DNA reads TGTGCCAGCAGCCTCACCCCATTAGCGGGGGGGCCCGAGACCCAGTACTTC.